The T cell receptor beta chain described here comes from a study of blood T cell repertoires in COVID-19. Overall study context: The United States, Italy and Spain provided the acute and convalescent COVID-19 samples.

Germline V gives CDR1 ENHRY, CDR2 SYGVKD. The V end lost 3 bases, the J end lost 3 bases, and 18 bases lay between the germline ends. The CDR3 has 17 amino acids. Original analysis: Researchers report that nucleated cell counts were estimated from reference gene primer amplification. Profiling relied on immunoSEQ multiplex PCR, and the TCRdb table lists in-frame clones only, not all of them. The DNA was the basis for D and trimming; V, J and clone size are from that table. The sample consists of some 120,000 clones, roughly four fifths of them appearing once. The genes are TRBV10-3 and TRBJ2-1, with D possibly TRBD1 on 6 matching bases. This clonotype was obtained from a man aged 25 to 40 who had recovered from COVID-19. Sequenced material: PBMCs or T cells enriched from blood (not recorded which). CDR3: CAISDTMKGDHYNEQFF. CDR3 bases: TGTGCCATCAGTGACACCATGAAGGGGGACCACTACAATGAGCAGTTCTTC.